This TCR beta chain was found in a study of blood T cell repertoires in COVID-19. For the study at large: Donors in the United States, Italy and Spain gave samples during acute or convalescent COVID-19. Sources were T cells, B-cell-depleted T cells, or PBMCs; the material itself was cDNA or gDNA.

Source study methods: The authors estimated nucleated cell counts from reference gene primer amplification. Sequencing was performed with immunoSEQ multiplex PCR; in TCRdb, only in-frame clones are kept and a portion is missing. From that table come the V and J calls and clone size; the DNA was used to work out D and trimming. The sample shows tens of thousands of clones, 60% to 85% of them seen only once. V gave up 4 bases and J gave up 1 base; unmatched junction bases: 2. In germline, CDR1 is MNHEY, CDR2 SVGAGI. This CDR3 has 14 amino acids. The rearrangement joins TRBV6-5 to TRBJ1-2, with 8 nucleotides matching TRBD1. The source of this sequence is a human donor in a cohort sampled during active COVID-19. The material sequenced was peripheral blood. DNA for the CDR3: TGTGCCAGCAGTTGGGACAGGAATAACTATGGCTACACCTTC. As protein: CASSWDRNNYGYTF.